Listed below are T cell receptor beta chains from one sample, sequenced in a study of blood T cell repertoires in COVID-19. Sequencing used immunoSEQ multiplex PCR; TCRdb keeps in-frame clones, though not all of them. The table lists 140,000 to 150,000 clones, approximately 83% of them singletons. Sequencing was carried out using peripheral blood. The receptor source for this set is a woman in her sixties with COVID-19, enrolled during active disease. CDR3s include the opening cysteine and the closing phenylalanine or tryptophan. Each record gives: CDR3 DNA, CDR3 protein, J gene, V gene, clone size, D gene. The D gene is left open where the match is weak. Where a row states a size, it is once, few, many or the class of an expanded clone; other rows omit it.

TGTGCCAGCAGCCTTACTAGCGGGGGATTCAATGAGCAGTTCTTC | CASSLTSGGFNEQFF | TRBJ2-1 | TRBV7-9 | NA | TRBD2
TGTGCCAGCTCACCAGGGGTGGAGGACACTGAAGCTTTCTTT | CASSPGVEDTEAFF | TRBJ1-1 | TRBV18 | once | NA
TGTGCCAGCAGCCAAGGACTAGCGGGGGGGAACTACGAGCAGTACTTC | CASSQGLAGGNYEQYF | TRBJ2-7 | TRBV3-1/TRBV3-2 | NA | TRBD2
TGTGCCAGCAGTTTTCGGGGATACACAGATACGCAGTATTTT | CASSFRGYTDTQYF | TRBJ2-3 | TRBV27 | once | NA
TGTGCCAGCAGCGTATCCGACACTGAAGCTTTCTTT | CASSVSDTEAFF | TRBJ1-1 | TRBV9 | NA | NA
TGTGCCAGCAGTACCTTTAACACGAACACTGAAGCTTTCTTT | CASSTFNTNTEAFF | TRBJ1-1 | TRBV6-5 | NA | NA
TGTGCCAGCAGTCCGGGATTCACTGAAGCTTTCTTT | CASSPGFTEAFF | TRBJ1-1 | TRBV6-5 | once | NA
TGTGCCAGTAGTACAGCCTATGACAGTCGTAATGAAAAACTGTTTTTT | CASSTAYDSRNEKLFF | TRBJ1-4 | TRBV19 | NA | NA
TGTGCCAGCCCAACCTGGACAGGAGAGAATCAGCCCCAGCATTTT | CASPTWTGENQPQHF | TRBJ1-5 | TRBV6-5 | few | TRBD1
TGCGCCAGCAGCCAAGATCCAGGGACTGGAAACACCATATATTTT | CASSQDPGTGNTIYF | TRBJ1-3 | TRBV4-1 | NA | NA
TGCGCCAGCAGCCAAGTCCCAGGGCTCCAAGAGACCCAGTACTTC | CASSQVPGLQETQYF | TRBJ2-5 | TRBV4-1 | NA | NA
TGTGCCAGCAGTGCCCGGGGGGGGCCCTACTCTGGAAACACCATATATTTT | CASSARGGPYSGNTIYF | TRBJ1-3 | TRBV2 | NA | NA
TGTGCCAGTAGTATCTTCAGTAACTATGGCTACACCTTC | CASSIFSNYGYTF | TRBJ1-2 | TRBV19 | NA | NA
TGTGCCAGCAGCCTCGGGTCAGTGCAAGAGACCCAGTACTTC | CASSLGSVQETQYF | TRBJ2-5 | TRBV11-3 | once | NA
TGTGCCAGTAGTATGAACAAGATGAACACTGAAGCTTTCTTT | CASSMNKMNTEAFF | TRBJ1-1 | TRBV19 | NA | NA
TGTGCCAGCAGTATGGGGAGGGTAAATCAGCCCCAGCATTTT | CASSMGRVNQPQHF | TRBJ1-5 | TRBV2 | NA | NA
TGTGCCAGCAGTCGGCTCCGGGGAGGTTTGACTGAAGCTTTCTTT | CASSRLRGGLTEAFF | TRBJ1-1 | TRBV5-6 | few | NA
TGTGCCAGCAGCCCCGCCTTACGAGATCAGCCCCAGCATTTT | CASSPALRDQPQHF | TRBJ1-5 | TRBV3-1/TRBV3-2 | NA | NA
TGTGCCAGCAGTCCTTGGACAGGGAGCGGCACTGAAGCTTTCTTT | CASSPWTGSGTEAFF | TRBJ1-1 | TRBV27 | NA | TRBD1